These 18 T cell receptor beta chains were sequenced from one sample in a study of molecular identifiers for immune sequencing clone quantification. TCRdb re-derived calls from the PCR reads in MiXCR, one entry per CDR3 protein. Of 460,000 or so distinct CDR3 sequences listed, approximately 25% are singletons. Sequenced material: naive CD8+ T cells from blood, with Jurkat cell RNA spiked in. Indicated subset: FACS-sorted CD8+CD4-CCR7+CD45RA+ naive T cells. These receptors originate from a human donor in good health. Some libraries in this study had Jurkat cell RNA spiked in.

This clonotype showed up many times. The V call is TRBV7-9, the J call TRBJ2-5, with 8 positions matching TRBD1. CDR1 and CDR2 from the germline V gene are SEHNR and FQNEAQ (reference sequence). CDR3 size: 15 residues. The V and J ends lost 0 bases and 1 base, in that order; junction bases with no gene match: 1. The CDR3 reads CASSLAGQGQETQYF. CDR3 coding DNA: TGTGCCAGCAGCTTAGCAGGACAGGGCCAAGAGACCCAGTACTTC.

This clonotype came up many times. The chain has TRBV7-9 and TRBJ2-7; TRBD1 might be the D (5 bases). V lost 2 bases, J lost 6 bases, and 8 bases lay in between. Germline CDR1 SEHNR, CDR2 FQNEAQ (reference sequence). The CDR3 is 12 residues long. CDR3 protein: CASSLSGSEQYF. The CDR3 DNA is TGTGCCAGCAGCTTATCAGGGTCCGAGCAGTACTTC.

Details on this clonotype: A much larger clone lies a single base off, so this may be a read error. V is TRBV20-1 and J is TRBJ2-7; the match to TRBD2 covers 7 bases. Germline V lookup: CDR1 DFQATT, CDR2 SNEGSKA (reference sequence). The CDR3 length is 14 residues. The CDR3 region is CSARDYQTSYEQHF. CDR3 in DNA: TGCAGTGCTAGAGATTATCAGACTAGCTACGAGCAGCACTTC.

This chain uses TRBV7-2 with TRBJ1-2; TRBD1 matches 9 bases. The V gene end was trimmed by 5 bases and the J gene end by 2 bases; junction bases not matched to a gene: 6. Germline V CDR1 and CDR2: SGHTA, FQGNSA. The length of the CDR3 is 15 residues. CDR3 in amino acids: CASSPWTGDNYGYTF. The CDR3 nucleotides read TGTGCCAGCAGCCCCTGGACAGGGGACAACTATGGCTACACCTTC.

In this sample, this clonotype turned up a few times. The gene calls are TRBV5-3 and TRBJ2-2; no reliable D call. TRBV5-3 is annotated as an ORF whose role is uncertain. The CDR3 covers 11 residues. V dropped 7 bases and J dropped 7 bases, with 8 bases sitting between them. Written as DNA, the CDR3 is TGTGCCAGACCCCAGGACGGGGAGCTGTTTTTT. The encoded protein is CARPQDGELFF.

The chain joins TRBV20-1 to TRBJ2-3, with 13 bases that match TRBD2. V lost 6 bases, J lost 3 bases, and 18 bases stayed unmatched. Looked up from germline, CDR1 is DFQATT and CDR2 is SNEGSKA (reference sequence). The CDR3 totals 19 residues. CDR3 bases: TGCAGTGCCCCCCCCGGGATGACTAGCGGGGGGCCTGAAACAGATACGCAGTATTTT. Amino acids: CSAPPGMTSGGPETDTQYF.

There are a few counts of this clonotype. The chain carries TRBV15 and TRBJ1-3; D may be TRBD1 (6 bases). Germline V gene lookup returns CDR1 LNHNV and CDR2 YYDKDF (reference sequence). Deletions cut 3 bases from V and 0 bases from J, with 9 bases between. There are 15 residues in the CDR3. This CDR3 reads CATSRDRHSGNTIYF. In DNA, the CDR3 is TGTGCCACCAGCAGGGACAGACACTCTGGAAACACCATATATTTT. Full variable domain (outside the CDR3, taken from reference TRBV15 and TRBJ1-3): DAMVIQNPRYQVTQFGKPVTLSCSQTLNHNVMYWYQQKSSQAPKLLFHYYDKDFNNEADTPDNFQSRRPNTSFCFLDIRSPGLGDTAMYLCATSRDRHSGNTIYFGEGSWLTVV.

The chain couples TRBV6-6 to TRBJ1-1, with a weak D call TRBD1 (6 bases). Germline CDR1 reads MNHNY; CDR2 reads SVGAGI (reference sequence). This CDR3 has 12 amino acids. V gave up 11 bases and J gave up 4 bases, with 14 bases separating them. The DNA of the CDR3 is TGTGCCGGCCGGGACAAACTCACTGAAGCTTTCTTT. This codes for CAGRDKLTEAFF.

Many counts were recorded for this clonotype. The chain combines TRBV4-1 with TRBJ2-1, with unresolved D. V lost 4 bases and J 5 bases, leaving 6 bases between the germline ends. Per germline, CDR1 MGHRA and CDR2 YSYEKL. The CDR3 runs 12 residues. CDR3 sequence: CASSLPHNEQFF. DNA of the CDR3: TGCGCCAGCAGCCTCCCTCACAATGAGCAGTTCTTC.

This chain links TRBV12-3 or TRBV12-4 with TRBJ1-5; 8 nucleotides match TRBD1. The junction had 7 bases not matched to a gene; V was cut back by 6 bases and J by 6 bases. The CDR3 covers 14 residues. The chain's CDR3 is CASSLTGTGQPQHF. The CDR3 nucleotides are TGTGCCAGCAGCCTAACAGGGACAGGTCAGCCCCAGCATTTT.

This clonotype was detected many times. The rearrangement links TRBV9 to TRBJ1-1; D not certain. Trimming removed 3 bases at V and 2 bases at J, with 8 bases between. CDR3 length: 13 residues. Germline CDR1 SGDLS, CDR2 YYNGEE. CDR3 residues: CASSDGSNTEAFF. CDR3 coding DNA: TGTGCCAGCAGCGACGGATCCAACACTGAAGCTTTCTTT. Supplemented by reference TRBV9 and TRBJ1-1, the full variable domain reads DSGVTQTPKHLITATGQRVTLRCSPRSGDLSVYWYQQSLDQGLQFLIQYYNGEERAKGNILERFSAQQFPDLHSELNLSSLELGDSALYFCASSDGSNTEAFFGQGTRLTVV.

Many counts were recorded for this clonotype. J is TRBJ1-4 and V is TRBV12-3 or TRBV12-4; 9 bases map to TRBD1. The V gene end was trimmed by 3 bases and the J gene end by 6 bases; junction bases not matched to a gene: 2. The CDR3 spans 14 residues. DNA of the CDR3: TGTGCCAGCAGTTTCCGGGACAGGGATGAAAAACTGTTTTTT. The encoded protein is CASSFRDRDEKLFF.

This clonotype was found a few times. The chain couples TRBV20-1 to TRBJ2-7; D unclear. Between the trimmed V and J ends, which lost 5 bases and 6 bases, there was a span of 14 bases. Germline CDR1 DFQATT, CDR2 SNEGSKA (reference sequence). This CDR3 contains 12 residues. CDR3 bases: TGCAGTGCTGCCAACGGAGAGGCCGAGCAGTACTTC. It yields the protein CSAANGEAEQYF.

This clonotype was seen ten or more times. This chain joins TRBV5-4 and TRBJ2-1, with 7 bases lining up with TRBD2. The CDR3 consists of 14 residues. In germline, CDR1 is SGHNT, CDR2 YYREEE (reference sequence). V trimming: 9 bases; J trimming: 5 bases; junction bases outside the gene matches: 11. CDR3 region: CATTPRDYHNEQFF. The DNA of the CDR3 is TGTGCCACCACGCCCCGGGACTATCACAATGAGCAGTTCTTC.

The chain employs TRBV21-1 and TRBJ1-2; the table's D call of TRBD1 was not tested on the DNA. TRBV21-1 is flagged as a pseudogene. The CDR3 covers 13 residues. The CDR3 region has the DNA TGTGCCAGGGACTCACGGGGCGACTATGGCTACACCTTC. Amino acids: CARDSRGDYGYTF.

A remark on this clonotype: Sequence at one end of the junction differs from germline and may be a read error. The chain is built from TRBV20-1 and TRBJ1-6, with a possible D match to TRBD1 (5 bases). The germline V gene encodes CDR1 DFQATT and CDR2 SNEGSKA (reference sequence). The CDR3 has 16 residues. The CDR3 region is CSARDSSPSYNSPLHF. The CDR3, as DNA: TGCAGTGCTCGAGACAGCTCCCCCTCCTATAATTCACCCCTCCACTTT.

J is TRBJ2-7 and V is TRBV3-1; D is possibly TRBD1 or TRBD2 (5 bases each). Trimming removed 0 bases from V and 0 bases from J, with 15 bases in between. CDR3 length: 17 amino acids. Germline V lookup: CDR1 LGHDT, CDR2 YNNKEL (reference sequence). The chain's CDR3 is CASSQDPWGKSSYEQYF. CDR3 DNA: TGTGCCAGCAGCCAAGATCCCTGGGGGAAGTCCTCCTACGAGCAGTACTTC.

In its sample, this clonotype was seen many times. This chain uses TRBV12-3 or TRBV12-4 with TRBJ2-3; D gene uncertain. This CDR3 has 14 amino acids. Between the trimmed V and J ends, which lost 6 bases and 3 bases, there was a span of 13 bases. CDR3 in amino acids: CASRPPRVTDTQYF. CDR3 nucleotide sequence: TGTGCCAGCAGGCCCCCCCGGGTAACAGATACGCAGTATTTT.